This T cell receptor (beta chain) derives from a study of blood T cell repertoires in COVID-19. Study-level information: The United States, Italy and Spain provided the acute and convalescent COVID-19 samples.

Profiled with immunoSEQ multiplex PCR; TCRdb holds only in-frame clones, not every one. The sample has around 300,000 clones; 80% to 90% are singletons. The Seattle patients, enrolled during active infection, were followed longitudinally. CDR3 length: 15 residues. Germline V CDR1 and CDR2: DFQATT, SNEGSKA (reference sequence). Trimming left V 3 bases short and J 4 bases short, with 18 bases between. The rearrangement joins TRBV20-1 to TRBJ1-2; D possibly corresponds to TRBD1 (6 bases). The sequencing sample was made of peripheral blood. The clonotype comes from a woman aged 50 to 60 with COVID-19, enrolled during active disease. The CDR3 DNA reads as TGCAGTGCTAGTTCGGACAGAGCCTGGGGCTATGGCTACACCTTC. Its translation is CSASSDRAWGYGYTF.